This is a list of T cell receptor beta chains from one sample in a study of control samples from healthy donors and cancer patients. Measured with immunoSEQ multiplex PCR; TCRdb has only the in-frame clones, and not every one. This sample's table has fewer than 200,000 clones. The sequencing input was blood. The receptors originated from a woman aged 25 to 39 in good health. Each CDR3 is given with its conserved first and last residue. The D gene is left open where the match is weak.

cdr3_nt cdr3_aa v_call d_call j_call
TGTGCCAGCAGTTTTAATGGCCCCAGGGAAATATATTTT CASSFNGPREIYF TRBV28 NA TRBJ1-3
TGTGCCACCAGCAGAGATAAAGGGGGATCAACCCAGCATTTT CATSRDKGGSTQHF TRBV15 NA TRBJ1-5
TGTGCCAGCAGTGAATTCACAGGGGCCGGTCAGCCCCAGCATTTT CASSEFTGAGQPQHF TRBV2 TRBD1 TRBJ1-5
TGCGCCAGCAGCGACTACAGGGCGAGGAGGCCTGAAGCTTTCTTT CASSDYRARRPEAFF TRBV5-1 NA TRBJ1-1
TGTGCCAGCAGCCCCCCGGGTATAGGCGGACCCCAGCATTTT CASSPPGIGGPQHF TRBV3-1/TRBV3-2 NA TRBJ1-5
TGTGCCAGTAGTCCGGGGGGGGTGGATACGCAGTATTTT CASSPGGVDTQYF TRBV19 TRBD2 TRBJ2-3
TGTGCCAGCAGTTTATTTCAGGGCGGAATGAACACTGAAGCTTTCTTT CASSLFQGGMNTEAFF TRBV27 NA TRBJ1-1
TGCGCCAGCAGCTTGAGCGTGGACTATGGCTACACCTTC CASSLSVDYGYTF TRBV5-1 NA TRBJ1-2
TGTGCCAGCAGCTTAGACCAGACAGCGTACTATGGCTACACCTTC CASSLDQTAYYGYTF TRBV11-2 NA TRBJ1-2
TGTGCCAGCAGCTTGGCACGGGGCTCGCGAACAGATACGCAGTATTTT CASSLARGSRTDTQYF TRBV5-6 NA TRBJ2-3
TGTGCCAGCAGTTCCCATAATGAAAAACTGTTTTTT CASSSHNEKLFF TRBV12-3/TRBV12-4 NA TRBJ1-4
TGTGCCAGCAGCCTGGACAGGGCCATCGATACGCAGTATTTT CASSLDRAIDTQYF TRBV28 TRBD1 TRBJ2-3
TGTGCCACCAGTGACCCGACACAGGGGTCTAATTCACCCCTCCACTTT CATSDPTQGSNSPLHF TRBV24-1 TRBD1 TRBJ1-6
TGTGCCAGCAGCCCTGCTAGCTCCTACAATGAGCAGTTCTTC CASSPASSYNEQFF TRBV7-9 NA TRBJ2-1